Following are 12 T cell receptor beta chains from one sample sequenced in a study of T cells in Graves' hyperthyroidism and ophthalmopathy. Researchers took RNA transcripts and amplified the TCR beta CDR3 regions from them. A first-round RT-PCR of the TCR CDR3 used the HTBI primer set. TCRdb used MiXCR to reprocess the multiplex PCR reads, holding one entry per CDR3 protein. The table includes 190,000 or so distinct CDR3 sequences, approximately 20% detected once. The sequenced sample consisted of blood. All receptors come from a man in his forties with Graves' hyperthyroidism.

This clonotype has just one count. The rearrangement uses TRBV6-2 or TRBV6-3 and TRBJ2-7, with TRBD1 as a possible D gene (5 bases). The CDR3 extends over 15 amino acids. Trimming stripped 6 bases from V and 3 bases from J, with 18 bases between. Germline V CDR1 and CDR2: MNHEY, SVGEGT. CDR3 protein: CASRGWGRALYEQYF. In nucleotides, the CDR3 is TGTGCCAGCAGGGGGTGGGGCAGGGCCCTCTACGAGCAGTACTTC.

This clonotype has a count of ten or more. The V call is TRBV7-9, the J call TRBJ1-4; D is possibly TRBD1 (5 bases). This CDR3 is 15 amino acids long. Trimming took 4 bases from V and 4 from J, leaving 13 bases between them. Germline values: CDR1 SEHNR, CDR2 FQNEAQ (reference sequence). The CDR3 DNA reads TGTGCCAGCAGCTCCCTGACAGTGGGTAATGAAAAACTGTTTTTT. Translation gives CASSSLTVGNEKLFF.

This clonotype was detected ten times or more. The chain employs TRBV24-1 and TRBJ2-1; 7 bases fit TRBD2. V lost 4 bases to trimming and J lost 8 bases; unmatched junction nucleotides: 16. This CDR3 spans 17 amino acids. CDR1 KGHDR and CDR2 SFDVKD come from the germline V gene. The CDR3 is CATSDPLRAGSKDEQFF. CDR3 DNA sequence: TGTGCCACCAGTGACCCTCTTAGAGCGGGGTCGAAGGATGAGCAGTTCTTC.

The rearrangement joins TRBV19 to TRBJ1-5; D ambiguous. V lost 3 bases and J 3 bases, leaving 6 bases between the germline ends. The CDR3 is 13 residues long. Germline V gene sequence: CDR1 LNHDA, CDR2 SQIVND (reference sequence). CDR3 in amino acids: CASSILINQPQHF. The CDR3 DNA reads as TGTGCCAGTAGTATTTTGATCAATCAGCCCCAGCATTTT.

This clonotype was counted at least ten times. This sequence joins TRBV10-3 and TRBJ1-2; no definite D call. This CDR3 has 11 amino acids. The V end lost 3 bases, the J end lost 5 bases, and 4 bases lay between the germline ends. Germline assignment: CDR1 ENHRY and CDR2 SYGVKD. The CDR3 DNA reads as TGTGCCATCAGTGATACTTATGGCTACACCTTC. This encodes CAISDTYGYTF.

The CDR3 here is CASGRVLGTEAFF. The CDR3, as DNA: TGTGCCAGCGGGAGGGTCCTGGGGACTGAAGCTTTCTTT. V usage is TRBV6-1 and J usage is TRBJ1-1; D gene ambiguous. CDR1 is MNHNS, CDR2 SASEGT, per germline. This CDR3 spans 13 amino acids. Between the trimmed V and J ends, which lost 8 bases and 5 bases, there was a span of 15 bases.

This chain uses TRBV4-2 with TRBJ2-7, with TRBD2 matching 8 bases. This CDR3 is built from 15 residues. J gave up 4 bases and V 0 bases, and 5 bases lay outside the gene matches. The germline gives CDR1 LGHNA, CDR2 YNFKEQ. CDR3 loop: CASSQEVAGGYEQYF. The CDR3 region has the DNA TGTGCCAGCAGCCAAGAGGTCGCGGGGGGTTACGAGCAGTACTTC.

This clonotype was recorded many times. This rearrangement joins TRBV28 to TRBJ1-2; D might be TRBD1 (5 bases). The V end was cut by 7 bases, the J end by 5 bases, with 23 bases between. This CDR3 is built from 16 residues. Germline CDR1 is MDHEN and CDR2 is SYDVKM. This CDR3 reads CASTLTRWGLGYGYTF. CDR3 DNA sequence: TGTGCCAGCACCCTCACCAGATGGGGCCTTGGATATGGCTACACCTTC.

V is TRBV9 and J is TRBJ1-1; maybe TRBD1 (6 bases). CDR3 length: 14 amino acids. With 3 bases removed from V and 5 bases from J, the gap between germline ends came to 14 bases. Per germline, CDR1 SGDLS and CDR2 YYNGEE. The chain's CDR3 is CASSEGGARTEAFF. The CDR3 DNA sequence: TGTGCCAGCAGCGAGGGGGGGGCTCGTACTGAAGCTTTCTTT.

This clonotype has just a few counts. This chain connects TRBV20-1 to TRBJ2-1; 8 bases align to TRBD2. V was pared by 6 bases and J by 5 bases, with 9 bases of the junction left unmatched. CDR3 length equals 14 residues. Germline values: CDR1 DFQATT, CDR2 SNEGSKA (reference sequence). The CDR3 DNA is TGCAGTGCCCGGGGGGGGTACAGTCACAATGAGCAGTTCTTC. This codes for CSARGGYSHNEQFF.

The CDR3 coding sequence is TGTGCCAGCAGACGACAGGGCAACCGGGGCTACACCTTC. As protein: CASRRQGNRGYTF. The chain has TRBV12-3 or TRBV12-4 and TRBJ1-2, with TRBD1 matching over 7 bases. The V and J ends lost 6 bases and 8 bases, in that order; junction bases with no gene match: 9. The CDR3 has 13 residues.

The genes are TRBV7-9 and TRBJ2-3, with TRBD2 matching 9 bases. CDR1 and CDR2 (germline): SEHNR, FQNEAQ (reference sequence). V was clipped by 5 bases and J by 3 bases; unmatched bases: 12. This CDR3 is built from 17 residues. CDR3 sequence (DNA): TGTGCCAGCAGCAGGGGTCGGGCTAGCGGGGTTACAGATACGCAGTATTTT. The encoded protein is CASSRGRASGVTDTQYF.